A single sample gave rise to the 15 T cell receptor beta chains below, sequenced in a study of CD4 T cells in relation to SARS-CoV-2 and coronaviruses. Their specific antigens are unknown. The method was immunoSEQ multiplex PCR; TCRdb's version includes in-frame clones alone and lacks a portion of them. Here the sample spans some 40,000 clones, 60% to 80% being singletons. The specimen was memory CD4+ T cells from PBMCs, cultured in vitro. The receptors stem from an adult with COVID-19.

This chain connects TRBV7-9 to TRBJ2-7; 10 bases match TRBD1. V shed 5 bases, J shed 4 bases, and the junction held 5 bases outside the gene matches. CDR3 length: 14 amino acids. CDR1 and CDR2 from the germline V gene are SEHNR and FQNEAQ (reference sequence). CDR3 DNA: TGTGCCAGCAGCGGGGGGACAGGGGTTTACGAGCAGTACTTC. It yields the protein CASSGGTGVYEQYF.

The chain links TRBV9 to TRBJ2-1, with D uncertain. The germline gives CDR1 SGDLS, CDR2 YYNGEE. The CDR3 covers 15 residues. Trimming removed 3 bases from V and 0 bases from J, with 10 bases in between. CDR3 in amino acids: CASSARDNSYNEQFF. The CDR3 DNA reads TGTGCCAGCAGCGCTCGAGACAACTCCTACAATGAGCAGTTCTTC.

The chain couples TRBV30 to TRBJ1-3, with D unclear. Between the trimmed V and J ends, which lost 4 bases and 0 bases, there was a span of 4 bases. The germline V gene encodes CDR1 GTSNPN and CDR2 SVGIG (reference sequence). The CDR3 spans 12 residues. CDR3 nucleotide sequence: TGTGCCTGGAAAGCCTCTGGAAACACCATATATTTT. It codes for CAWKASGNTIYF.

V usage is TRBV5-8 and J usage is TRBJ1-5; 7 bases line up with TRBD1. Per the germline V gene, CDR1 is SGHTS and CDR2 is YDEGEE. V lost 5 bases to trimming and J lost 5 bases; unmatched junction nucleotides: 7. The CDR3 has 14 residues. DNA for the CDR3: TGTGCCAGCAGGGACAGGTTAGATGATCAGCCCCAGCATTTT. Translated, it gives CASRDRLDDQPQHF.

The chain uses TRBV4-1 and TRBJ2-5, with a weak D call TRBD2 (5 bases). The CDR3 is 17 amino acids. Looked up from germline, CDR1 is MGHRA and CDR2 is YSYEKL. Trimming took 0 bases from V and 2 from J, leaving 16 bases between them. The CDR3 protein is CASSQEEGWARQETQYF. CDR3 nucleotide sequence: TGCGCCAGCAGCCAAGAAGAGGGTTGGGCGAGACAAGAGACCCAGTACTTC.

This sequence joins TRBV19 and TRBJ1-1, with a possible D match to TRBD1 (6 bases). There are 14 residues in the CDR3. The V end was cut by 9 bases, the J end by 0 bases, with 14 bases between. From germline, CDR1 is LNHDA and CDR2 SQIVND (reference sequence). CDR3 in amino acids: CASTSGQLNTEAFF. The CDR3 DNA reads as TGTGCCAGCACCAGCGGACAGCTGAACACTGAAGCTTTCTTT.

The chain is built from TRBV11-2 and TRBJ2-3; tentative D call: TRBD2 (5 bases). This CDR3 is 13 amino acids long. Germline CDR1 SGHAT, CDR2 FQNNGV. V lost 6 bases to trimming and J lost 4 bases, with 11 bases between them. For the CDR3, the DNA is TGTGCCAGCAGTCGGCCCGGGGCAGATACGCAGTATTTT. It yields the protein CASSRPGADTQYF.

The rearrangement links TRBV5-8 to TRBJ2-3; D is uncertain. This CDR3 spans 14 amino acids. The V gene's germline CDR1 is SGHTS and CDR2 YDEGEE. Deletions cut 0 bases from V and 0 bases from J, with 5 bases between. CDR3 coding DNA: TGTGCCAGCAGCTTGGGTGTAAGCACAGATACGCAGTATTTT. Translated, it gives CASSLGVSTDTQYF.

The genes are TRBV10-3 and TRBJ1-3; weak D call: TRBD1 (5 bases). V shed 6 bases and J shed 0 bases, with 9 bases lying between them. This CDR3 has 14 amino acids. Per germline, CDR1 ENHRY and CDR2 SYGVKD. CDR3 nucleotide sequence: TGTGCCATCAGCTTTCAGGGCTCTGGAAACACCATATATTTT. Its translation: CAISFQGSGNTIYF.

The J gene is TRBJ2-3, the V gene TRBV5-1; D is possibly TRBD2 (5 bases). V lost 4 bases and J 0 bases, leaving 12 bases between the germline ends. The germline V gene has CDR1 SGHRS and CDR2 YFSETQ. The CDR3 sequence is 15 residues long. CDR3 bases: TGCGCCAGCAGCCCTAGCAGTGAGAGCACAGATACGCAGTATTTT. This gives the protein CASSPSSESTDTQYF.

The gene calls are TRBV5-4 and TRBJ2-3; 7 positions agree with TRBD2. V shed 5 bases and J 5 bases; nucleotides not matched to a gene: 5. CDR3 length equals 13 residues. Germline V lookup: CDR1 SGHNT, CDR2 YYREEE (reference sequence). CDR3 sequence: CASRGTMGDTQYF. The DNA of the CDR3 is TGTGCCAGCAGAGGGACTATGGGAGATACGCAGTATTTT.

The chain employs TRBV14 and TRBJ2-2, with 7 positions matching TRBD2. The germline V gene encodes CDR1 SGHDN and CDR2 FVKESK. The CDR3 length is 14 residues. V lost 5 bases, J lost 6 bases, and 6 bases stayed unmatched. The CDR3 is CASSKLAIAGELFF. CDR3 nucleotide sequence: TGTGCCAGCAGCAAACTAGCGATCGCCGGGGAGCTGTTTTTT.

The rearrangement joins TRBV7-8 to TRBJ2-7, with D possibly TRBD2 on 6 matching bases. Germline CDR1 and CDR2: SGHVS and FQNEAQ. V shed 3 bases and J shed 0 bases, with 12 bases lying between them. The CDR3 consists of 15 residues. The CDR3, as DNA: TGTGCCAGCAGCTTTCGGCGGGGAATCTCCTACGAGCAGTACTTC. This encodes CASSFRRGISYEQYF.

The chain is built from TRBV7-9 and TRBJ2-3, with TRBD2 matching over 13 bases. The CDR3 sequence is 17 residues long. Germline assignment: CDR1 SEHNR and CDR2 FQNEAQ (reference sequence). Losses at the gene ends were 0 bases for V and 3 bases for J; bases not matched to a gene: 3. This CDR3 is CASSLAGLAGRTDTQYF. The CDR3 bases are TGTGCCAGCAGCTTAGCGGGACTAGCGGGAAGGACAGATACGCAGTATTTT.

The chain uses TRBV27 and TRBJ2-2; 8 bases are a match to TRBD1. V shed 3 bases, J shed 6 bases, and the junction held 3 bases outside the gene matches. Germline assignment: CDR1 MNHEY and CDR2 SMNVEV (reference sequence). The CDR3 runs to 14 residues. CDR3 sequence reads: CASSLTGVPGELFF. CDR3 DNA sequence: TGTGCCAGCAGTTTGACAGGGGTCCCCGGGGAGCTGTTTTTT.